These 10 T cell receptor beta chains came from one sample sequenced in a study of shared clonotypes between healthy human individuals. Libraries were prepared by immunoSEQ multiplex PCR; TCRdb keeps only in-frame clonotypes and omits some of them. This repertoire shows just over 2,000,000 clones, 85% to 95% found once; its top ten account for 0.13%. Material for sequencing was naive CD4+ T cells sorted from blood. Subset specified: CD45RA+ positively selected. These receptors were collected from a man younger than 35 in good health.

This chain uses TRBV29-1 with TRBJ2-5; 9 nucleotides agree with TRBD1. J was trimmed by 5 bases and V by 3 bases; bases with no gene match: 4. Germline loops: CDR1 SQVTM, CDR2 ANQGSEA. There are 13 residues in the CDR3. The CDR3 loop reads CSVETGGSETQYF. Written as DNA, the CDR3 is TGCAGCGTTGAGACAGGGGGGTCGGAGACCCAGTACTTC.

The CDR3 DNA follows: TGTGCCAGCTCACCACCACAAGAGAAATCTGGAAACACCATATATTTT. It specifies CASSPPQEKSGNTIYF. This chain joins TRBV18 and TRBJ1-3; D remains ambiguous. This CDR3 region has 16 residues. Germline V gives CDR1 KGHSH, CDR2 LQKENI. Trimming took off 0 bases at V and 1 base at J, with 10 bases between the two ends.

The chain recombines TRBV5-1 with TRBJ1-4; D is uncertain. Germline V gene lookup returns CDR1 SGHRS and CDR2 YFSETQ. This CDR3 has 15 amino acids. Trimming pared 3 bases from V and 6 bases from J, leaving 15 bases between. The CDR3 sequence: CASSSTAGSYEKLFF. CDR3 nucleotides: TGCGCCAGCAGCTCGACCGCAGGTTCCTATGAAAAACTGTTTTTT. Together with reference TRBV5-1 and TRBJ1-4, the CDR3 gives the full variable domain: KAGVTQTPRYLIKTRGQQVTLSCSPISGHRSVSWYQQTPGQGLQFLFEYFSETQRNKGNFPGRFSGRQFSNSRSEMNVSTLELGDSALYLCASSSTAGSYEKLFFGSGTQLSVL.

This sequence joins TRBV18 and TRBJ2-2, with D hard to call. The CDR3 has 13 amino acids. Germline V gene data show CDR1 as KGHSH and CDR2 as LQKENI. With 2 bases removed from V and 5 bases from J, the gap between germline ends came to 6 bases. In nucleotides, the CDR3 is TGTGCCAGCTCACCATGGGATACCGGGGAGCTGTTTTTT. This gives the protein CASSPWDTGELFF.

This rearrangement joins TRBV10-3 to TRBJ2-7, with 12 bases aligning to TRBD2. The CDR3 spans 15 residues. CDR1 and CDR2 from the germline V gene are ENHRY and SYGVKD. Trimming took 9 bases from V and 1 from J; bases not matched to a gene: 7. The DNA for the CDR3 is TGTGCCATGACCCCGGGACTAGCGGGTTCCTACGAGCAGTACTTC. Translation gives CAMTPGLAGSYEQYF.

The chain links TRBV6-1 to TRBJ1-6, with D uncertain. CDR1 and CDR2 (germline): MNHNS, SASEGT. This CDR3 has 16 amino acids. The ends were cut back, 1 base at V and 0 bases at J, with 7 bases in the middle. This CDR3 reads CASSEDGSSYNSPLHF. The CDR3 nucleotides read TGTGCCAGCAGTGAAGATGGGAGCTCCTATAATTCACCCCTCCACTTT.

The chain uses TRBV6-6 and TRBJ1-1, with D tentatively TRBD1 (5 bases). V lost 6 bases and J 3 bases, leaving 14 bases between the germline ends. Germline loops: CDR1 MNHNY, CDR2 SVGAGI (reference sequence). This CDR3 contains 14 residues. CDR3 DNA sequence: TGTGCCAGCAGAACCGGGACGGGCGACACTGAAGCTTTCTTT. It yields the protein CASRTGTGDTEAFF.

Concerning this clone: Additional DNA sequences in this sample encode the identical CDR3. V and J are TRBV7-9 and TRBJ2-3, with TRBD2 as a possible D gene (6 bases). V was shortened by 2 bases and J by 5 bases, with 11 bases between the two germline ends. The CDR3 is 14 amino acids. Germline lookup yields CDR1 SEHNR and CDR2 FQNEAQ (reference sequence). The CDR3 coding sequence is TGTGCCAGCAGCTTAAGGGGAGCGGGAGATACGCAGTATTTT. As protein: CASSLRGAGDTQYF.

The chain has TRBV30 and TRBJ2-7; D unresolved. The V gene lost 0 bases and the J gene lost 5 bases, with 8 bases spanning the gap. The CDR3 consists of 12 residues. CDR1 GTSNPN and CDR2 SVGIG come from the germline V gene (reference sequence). The CDR3 region has the DNA TGTGCCTGGAGTGTAGGGCGACACGAGCAGTACTTC. Encoded protein: CAWSVGRHEQYF.

This rearrangement joins TRBV27 to TRBJ1-2, with TRBD1 identical over 9 bases. Losses at the gene ends were 5 bases for V and 5 bases for J; bases not matched to a gene: 6. The CDR3 sequence is 14 residues long. Looked up from germline, CDR1 is MNHEY and CDR2 is SMNVEV (reference sequence). CDR3 protein: CASSQDRGPYGYTF. CDR3 nucleotide sequence: TGTGCCAGCAGTCAGGACAGGGGCCCGTATGGCTACACCTTC.